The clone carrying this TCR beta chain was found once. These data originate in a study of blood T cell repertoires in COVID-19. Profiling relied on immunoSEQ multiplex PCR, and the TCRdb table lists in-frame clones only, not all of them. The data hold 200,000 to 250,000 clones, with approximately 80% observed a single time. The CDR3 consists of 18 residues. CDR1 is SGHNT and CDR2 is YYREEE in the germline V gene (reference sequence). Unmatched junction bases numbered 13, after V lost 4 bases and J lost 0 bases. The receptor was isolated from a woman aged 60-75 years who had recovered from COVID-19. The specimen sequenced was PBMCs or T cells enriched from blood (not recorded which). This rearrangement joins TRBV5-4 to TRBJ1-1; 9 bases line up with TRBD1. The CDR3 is CASSPHGQGRDMNTEAFF. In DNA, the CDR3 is TGTGCCAGCAGCCCTCACGGACAGGGGCGAGACATGAACACTGAAGCTTTCTTT.